These 16 T cell receptor beta chains originate from one sample sequenced in a study of long-term antiretroviral therapy in people with HIV. An immunoSEQ assay, version v3.0, was performed at survey level. This table comes from immunoSEQ multiplex PCR, and its TCRdb copy is limited to in-frame clones, with some not included. The data contain tens of thousands of clones, 80% to 90% of them singletons. The material sequenced was unsorted PBMCs, taken roughly 2.9 years before starting antiretroviral therapy. All receptors derive from a woman younger than 45 with HIV.

The chain recombines TRBV5-1 with TRBJ2-3; the match to TRBD2 covers 10 bases. Trimming cost V 0 bases and J 5 bases; bases outside gene matches: 3. CDR1 is SGHRS, CDR2 YFSETQ, per germline. The CDR3 totals 15 residues. The CDR3 reads CASSLVAGGQDTQYF. The CDR3 bases are TGCGCCAGCAGCTTGGTAGCGGGGGGACAAGATACGCAGTATTTT.

The chain employs TRBV7-6 and TRBJ2-7; possibly TRBD1 for D (6 bases). CDR3 length equals 13 residues. Germline V gene lookup returns CDR1 SGHVS and CDR2 FNYEAQ. The V end lost 1 base, the J end lost 5 bases, and 9 bases lay between the germline ends. CDR3 nucleotides: TGTGCCAGCAGCTTAGACAGGGCCGACGAGCAGTACTTC. Encoded protein: CASSLDRADEQYF.

The CDR3 bases are TGCGCCAGCAGTGAAACCCTTTTTGGTGACTATGGCTACACCTTC. Translating it yields CASSETLFGDYGYTF. The rearrangement links TRBV10-2 to TRBJ1-2, with D unresolved. Germline V gene sequence: CDR1 WSHSY, CDR2 SAAADI. V shed 3 bases and J shed 3 bases, with 14 bases lying between them. The CDR3 runs to 15 residues.

The chain employs TRBV30 and TRBJ2-2; 7 bases match TRBD2. This CDR3 is built from 16 residues. Germline V CDR1 and CDR2: GTSNPN, SVGIG (reference sequence). With V trimmed by 0 bases and J by 2 bases, 6 bases remained unmatched. The CDR3 sequence: CAWSVLGTTNTGELFF. In DNA form, the CDR3 reads TGTGCCTGGAGTGTATTGGGGACTACAAACACCGGGGAGCTGTTTTTT.

CDR3 sequence (DNA): TGTGCCAGTAGTATATCAGGGCTTTTTCGCCTCATGAACACTGAAGCTTTCTTT. This gives the protein CASSISGLFRLMNTEAFF. The chain recombines TRBV19 with TRBJ1-1; weak D call: TRBD1 (5 bases). The CDR3 has 18 amino acids. Trimming took off 2 bases at V and 0 bases at J, with 19 bases between the two ends. Looked up from germline, CDR1 is LNHDA and CDR2 is SQIVND (reference sequence).

The rearrangement uses TRBV7-3 and TRBJ2-6, with a weak D call TRBD2 (6 bases). The germline V and J ends were trimmed by 6 bases and 0 bases, with 15 bases remaining between them. The CDR3 runs to 17 residues. The V gene's germline CDR1 is SGHTA and CDR2 FQGTGA. The CDR3 DNA is TGTGCCAGCAGTCGGAAGGGAGGCGACTCTGGGGCCAACGTCCTGACTTTC. Protein sequence: CASSRKGGDSGANVLTF.

The chain uses TRBV15 and TRBJ1-6; the D is unclear. Trimming stripped 5 bases from V and 7 bases from J, with 12 bases between. Germline V gene sequence: CDR1 LNHNV, CDR2 YYDKDF (reference sequence). The CDR3 sequence is 14 residues long. The CDR3 sequence is CATSWEGSNSPLHF. In DNA form, the CDR3 reads TGTGCCACCAGCTGGGAGGGATCGAATTCACCCCTCCACTTT. The variable domain in full, completed from reference TRBV15 and TRBJ1-6, reads DAMVIQNPRYQVTQFGKPVTLSCSQTLNHNVMYWYQQKSSQAPKLLFHYYDKDFNNEADTPDNFQSRRPNTSFCFLDIRSPGLGDTAMYLCATSWEGSNSPLHFGNGTRLTVT.

This chain connects TRBV2 to TRBJ1-1; D is unclear. The germline V gene encodes CDR1 SNHLY and CDR2 FYNNEI. The CDR3 contains 12 residues. The V end lost 3 bases, the J end lost 8 bases, and 10 bases lay between the germline ends. CDR3 protein: CASSESFREAFF. The CDR3 DNA follows: TGTGCCAGCAGTGAGTCGTTTCGGGAAGCTTTCTTT.

The chain couples TRBV6-1 to TRBJ2-7; TRBD1 is a possible D gene (7 bases). With 7 bases removed from V and 6 bases from J, the gap between germline ends came to 16 bases. CDR3 length equals 13 residues. The germline CDR1 and CDR2 sequences are MNHNS and SASEGT. CDR3 residues: CASTRGDSGEQYV. The CDR3 DNA reads TGTGCCAGCACCCGCGGGGACAGCGGCGAGCAGTACGTC.

This sequence joins TRBV10-1 and TRBJ1-4, with D tentatively TRBD1 (5 bases). The germline gives CDR1 WNHNN, CDR2 SYGVQD (reference sequence). V was clipped by 6 bases and J by 2 bases, with 10 bases between them. This CDR3 has 14 residues. The CDR3 reads CASSLEGTNEKLFF. The CDR3 nucleotides read TGCGCCAGCAGCCTCGAGGGGACTAATGAAAAACTGTTTTTT.

The chain links TRBV12-5 to TRBJ2-7; perhaps TRBD2 as D (6 bases). CDR1 is LGHNT, CDR2 FRNRAP, per germline. The CDR3 loop spans 13 amino acids. V shed 4 bases and J shed 3 bases, with 10 bases lying between them. DNA for the CDR3: TGTGCTAGTGGTTGGGACTCTCACTACGAGCAGTACTTC. This encodes CASGWDSHYEQYF.

This clone is a singleton in its sample. The V and J genes are TRBV19 and TRBJ1-5, with 8 bases aligning to TRBD1. Germline V CDR1 and CDR2: LNHDA, SQIVND (reference sequence). The CDR3 sequence is 17 residues long. The V gene end was trimmed by 1 base and the J gene end by 3 bases; junction bases not matched to a gene: 8. CDR3 amino acids: CASSIGLVTGDNQPQHF. In nucleotides, the CDR3 is TGTGCCAGTAGTATAGGACTAGTGACAGGGGACAATCAGCCCCAGCATTTT.

The chain is built from TRBV9 and TRBJ2-3, with D unclear. The CDR3 has 13 residues. Germline lookup yields CDR1 SGDLS and CDR2 YYNGEE. V lost 2 bases, J lost 0 bases, and 4 bases lay in between. The CDR3 region is CASSVKSTDTQYF. Written as DNA, the CDR3 is TGTGCCAGCAGCGTGAAGAGCACAGATACGCAGTATTTT.

The chain recombines TRBV5-1 with TRBJ2-7; D is uncertain. V was clipped by 0 bases and J by 3 bases, with 16 bases between them. Germline CDR1 and CDR2: SGHRS and YFSETQ. The CDR3 spans 16 residues. The CDR3 here is CASSLAAGSLSYEQYF. CDR3 DNA sequence: TGCGCCAGCAGCTTGGCCGCCGGCAGCCTAAGCTACGAGCAGTACTTC. Variable domain in full (rest from reference TRBV5-1 and TRBJ2-7): KAGVTQTPRYLIKTRGQQVTLSCSPISGHRSVSWYQQTPGQGLQFLFEYFSETQRNKGNFPGRFSGRQFSNSRSEMNVSTLELGDSALYLCASSLAAGSLSYEQYFGPGTRLTVT.

This chain connects TRBV28 to TRBJ2-7; no definite D call. Trimming shortened V by 3 bases and J by 2 bases, and 14 bases separated the two germline ends. The V gene's germline CDR1 is MDHEN and CDR2 SYDVKM. The CDR3 sequence is 15 residues long. The CDR3 DNA follows: TGTGCCAGCAGTTTGGCGACACCTGTTCCCTACGAGCAGTACTTC. Translation gives CASSLATPVPYEQYF.

V is TRBV4-1 and J is TRBJ2-1; D ambiguous. This CDR3 contains 15 residues. Germline CDR1 is MGHRA and CDR2 is YSYEKL. Trimming stripped 0 bases from V and 3 bases from J, with 9 bases between. The CDR3 is CASSQEGELYNEQFF. CDR3 sequence (DNA): TGCGCCAGCAGCCAAGAAGGTGAGCTCTACAATGAGCAGTTCTTC.